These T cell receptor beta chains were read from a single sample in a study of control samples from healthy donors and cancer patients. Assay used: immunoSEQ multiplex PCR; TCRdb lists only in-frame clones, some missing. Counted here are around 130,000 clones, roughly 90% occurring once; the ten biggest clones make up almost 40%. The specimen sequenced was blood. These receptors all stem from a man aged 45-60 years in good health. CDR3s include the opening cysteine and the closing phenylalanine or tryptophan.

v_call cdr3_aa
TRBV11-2 CASSLGGGFYNEQFF
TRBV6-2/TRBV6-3 CASSWTGKTQPQHF
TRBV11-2 CASSEYRETQYF
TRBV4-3 CASSQRRSRDRDGPYGYTF
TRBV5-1 CASSLQGNSGNTIYF
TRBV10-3 CAISESTKGANSPLHF
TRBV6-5 CASSYSSGVTEAFF
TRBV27 CASSLTLYRGGTEAFF
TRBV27 CASSLHIGTSGDTQYF
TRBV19 CASSIGGAGNQPQHF
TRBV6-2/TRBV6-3 CASSYLGTLMDTGELFF
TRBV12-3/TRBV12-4 CASSLQRGLEAFF
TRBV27 CASSFSGGKGETQYF
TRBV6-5 CASSYRGLLYVLTF
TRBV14 CASSPTRTGGEGYTF
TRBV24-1 CATSGPGQKNTIYF
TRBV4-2 CASREQDRGDTEAFF
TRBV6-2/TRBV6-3 CASSYFVDNSPLHF
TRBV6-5 CASTIRGGNNSPLHF
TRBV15 CATSRGTASTDTQYF
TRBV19 CASSSRQGGKALAQTQYF
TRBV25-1 CASSESGTSGGYTF
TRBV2 CASSPQGPYNSPLHF